The 12 T cell receptor beta chains reported below all come from one sample, sequenced in a study of blood T cell repertoires in COVID-19. Measured with immunoSEQ multiplex PCR; TCRdb has only the in-frame clones, and not every one. Altogether roughly 340,000 clones are present, about nine tenths being singletons, with the ten largest covering around 6.6%. Sequencing was done on a sample of peripheral blood. The receptors stem from a woman in her 70s with COVID-19, enrolled during active disease.

The rearrangement uses TRBV6-1 and TRBJ1-3; 8 bases align to TRBD1. Germline V CDR1 and CDR2: MNHNS, SASEGT. V was pared by 4 bases and J by 4 bases, with 15 bases of the junction left unmatched. The CDR3 runs 18 residues. In nucleotides, the CDR3 is TGTGCCAGCAGTGTGGGGACAGGTATTGCCGGGAAGGGAAACACCATATATTTT. Its protein is CASSVGTGIAGKGNTIYF.

The V gene is TRBV4-1, the J gene TRBJ2-7; D gene unclear. CDR3 length equals 13 residues. The germline CDR1 and CDR2 sequences are MGHRA and YSYEKL. V gave up 4 bases and J gave up 7 bases, with 14 bases separating them. The CDR3 bases are TGCGCCAGCAGCCCGTTAGGAGCCTCGGAGCAGTACTTC. Protein sequence: CASSPLGASEQYF.

The V gene is TRBV18, the J gene TRBJ2-5; 8 nucleotides line up with TRBD2. The CDR3 totals 16 residues. Germline-derived CDR1 and CDR2 are KGHSH and LQKENI. V lost 5 bases, J lost 0 bases, and 8 bases stayed unmatched. The CDR3 loop is CASSTTSGLYQETQYF. The DNA for the CDR3 is TGTGCCAGCTCAACCACTAGCGGCCTATACCAAGAGACCCAGTACTTC.

This clone has a handful of counts. The chain couples TRBV12-3 or TRBV12-4 to TRBJ2-5; D perhaps matches TRBD2 (5 bases). The CDR3 extends over 12 amino acids. The ends were cut back, 3 bases at V and 4 bases at J, with 6 bases in the middle. CDR3 protein: CASSFGIETQYF. The CDR3 DNA reads TGTGCCAGCAGTTTCGGGATAGAGACCCAGTACTTC.

The CDR3 DNA reads as TGTGCCAGCAGTCCCCGGGACAGGGCCTACGAGCAGTACTTC. Translation gives CASSPRDRAYEQYF. The chain is built from TRBV6-5 and TRBJ2-7; TRBD1 agrees at 9 bases. The CDR3 is 14 amino acids. The germline V gene has CDR1 MNHEY and CDR2 SVGAGI. V was pared by 5 bases and J by 2 bases, with 4 bases of the junction left unmatched.

The chain is built from TRBV5-1 and TRBJ1-3; D gene uncertain. Trimming stripped 2 bases from V and 0 bases from J, with 9 bases between. This CDR3 region has 15 residues. Germline V gene sequence: CDR1 SGHRS, CDR2 YFSETQ. CDR3 region: CASSFGRNSGNTIYF. In DNA form, the CDR3 reads TGCGCCAGCAGCTTTGGCAGGAACTCTGGAAACACCATATATTTT.

The chain links TRBV5-1 to TRBJ2-3; D is possibly TRBD2 (5 bases). The germline gives CDR1 SGHRS, CDR2 YFSETQ. V was clipped by 0 bases and J by 4 bases, with 9 bases between them. This CDR3 has 14 amino acids. The CDR3 spells CASSLAGNPDTQYF. CDR3 sequence (DNA): TGCGCCAGCAGCTTGGCGGGGAACCCAGATACGCAGTATTTT.

V gene TRBV27 combines with J gene TRBJ1-1; 7 bases fit TRBD1. Germline CDR1 MNHEY, CDR2 SMNVEV (reference sequence). Trimming took 7 bases from V and 9 from J; bases not matched to a gene: 8. This CDR3 contains 12 residues. The CDR3: CASKTGAFQAFF. CDR3 DNA: TGTGCCAGCAAAACAGGGGCCTTTCAAGCTTTCTTT.

The chain recombines TRBV24-1 with TRBJ2-7, with 11 positions matching TRBD1. V shed 3 bases, J shed 5 bases, and the junction held 2 bases outside the gene matches. This CDR3 has 14 residues. CDR1 is KGHDR and CDR2 is SFDVKD in the germline V gene. The CDR3 loop is CATSDQDRGHEQYF. CDR3 sequence (DNA): TGTGCCACCAGTGATCAGGACAGGGGGCACGAGCAGTACTTC.

This sequence joins TRBV24-1 and TRBJ1-4, with D possibly TRBD1 on 5 matching bases. Germline V gene lookup returns CDR1 KGHDR and CDR2 SFDVKD. The CDR3 runs 16 residues. V was trimmed by 3 bases and J by 8 bases, leaving 18 bases between them. For the CDR3, the DNA is TGTGCCACCAGTGATCCGGGACTCGAGGAAGGGGAAAAACTGTTTTTT. Protein sequence: CATSDPGLEEGEKLFF.

With respect to this clone: Other DNA sequences in this specimen translate into the identical CDR3. CDR3 amino acids: CASSLGLAGGNEQFF. The DNA of the CDR3 is TGTGCCAGCAGCTTAGGACTAGCGGGGGGGAATGAGCAGTTCTTC. V gene TRBV7-2 combines with J gene TRBJ2-1, with 14 bases that match TRBD2. CDR3 size: 15 residues. The trim removed 1 base at V and 7 bases at J, leaving 0 bases unmatched. Germline lookup yields CDR1 SGHTA and CDR2 FQGNSA.

In its sample, this clone was seen a few times. This sequence joins TRBV2 and TRBJ1-1; D is ambiguous. CDR3 length: 14 residues. V lost 4 bases and J lost 4, with 13 bases in between. Germline V CDR1 and CDR2: SNHLY, FYNNEI. The DNA for the CDR3 is TGTGCCAGCAGTGTCGGGGAAGTCGGCACTGAAGCTTTCTTT. It translates to CASSVGEVGTEAFF.